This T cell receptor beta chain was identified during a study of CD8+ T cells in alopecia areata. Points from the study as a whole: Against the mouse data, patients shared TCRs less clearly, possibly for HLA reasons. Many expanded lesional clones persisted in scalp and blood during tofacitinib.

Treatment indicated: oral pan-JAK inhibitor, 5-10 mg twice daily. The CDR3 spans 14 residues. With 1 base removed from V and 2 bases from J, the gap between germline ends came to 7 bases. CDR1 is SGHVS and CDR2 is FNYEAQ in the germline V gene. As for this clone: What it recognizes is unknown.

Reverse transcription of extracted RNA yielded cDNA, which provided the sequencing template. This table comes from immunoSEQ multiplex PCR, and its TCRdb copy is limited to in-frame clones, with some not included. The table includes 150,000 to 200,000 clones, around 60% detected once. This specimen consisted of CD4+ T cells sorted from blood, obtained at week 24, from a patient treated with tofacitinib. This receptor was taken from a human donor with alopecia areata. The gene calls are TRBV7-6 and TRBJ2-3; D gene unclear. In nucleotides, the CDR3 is TGTGCCAGCAGCTTAGTGGGGAACACAGATACGCAGTATTTT. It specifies CASSLVGNTDTQYF.